These 5 T cell receptor beta chains were all obtained from the same sample, sequenced in a study of shared clonotypes between healthy human individuals. TCRdb's copy holds only in-frame clones and misses some; the assay was immunoSEQ multiplex PCR. The sample lists roughly 2,500,000 clones, more than 85% occurring once. The sample was naive CD4+ T cells from PBMCs. As to subset: CD45RA+ positively selected. The receptors shown here come from a man between 18 and 29 years old in good health. Some clones in this sample may be carry-over from other donors' samples.

The chain has TRBV29-1 and TRBJ2-3; 9 bases align to TRBD2. CDR3 length equals 15 residues. Germline V gives CDR1 SQVTM, CDR2 ANQGSEA. J gave up 6 bases and V 1 base, and 8 bases lay outside the gene matches. The CDR3, as DNA: TGCAGCGTTGAAGGGATAGCGGGAGATCCCGATACGCAGTATTTT. Amino acid sequence: CSVEGIAGDPDTQYF.

Worth noting for this clone: Other DNA sequences in the same sample also yield this CDR3. This chain links TRBV6-1 with TRBJ2-1; 10 bases are shared with TRBD2. This CDR3 spans 13 amino acids. V lost 8 bases and J lost 5; bases outside the gene matches: 3. Germline CDR1 reads MNHNS; CDR2 reads SASEGT. This CDR3 reads CASGLAVNNEQFF. For the CDR3, the DNA is TGTGCCAGCGGACTAGCGGTAAACAATGAGCAGTTCTTC.

This chain links TRBV7-9 with TRBJ1-1, with unresolved D. Germline V gives CDR1 SEHNR, CDR2 FQNEAQ (reference sequence). This CDR3 contains 13 residues. The ends were cut back, 3 bases at V and 6 bases at J, with 11 bases in the middle. This CDR3 reads CASSLAEGAEAFF. CDR3 DNA: TGTGCCAGCAGCTTGGCAGAGGGAGCTGAAGCTTTCTTT.

V is TRBV7-9 and J is TRBJ1-6; D gene ambiguous. Germline V gives CDR1 SEHNR, CDR2 FQNEAQ (reference sequence). This CDR3 spans 14 amino acids. V was pared by 1 base and J by 7 bases, with 8 bases between. This chain's CDR3 is CASSLGTLNSPLHF. The CDR3 DNA follows: TGTGCCAGCAGCTTAGGAACCCTGAATTCACCCCTCCACTTT.

V usage is TRBV9 and J usage is TRBJ2-7; a weak D match, TRBD1 (5 bases). This CDR3 region has 15 residues. The V gene lost 3 bases and the J gene lost 4 bases, with 17 bases spanning the gap. Germline V gene sequence: CDR1 SGDLS, CDR2 YYNGEE. The chain's CDR3 is CASSAAPGPGYEQYF. The DNA of the CDR3 is TGTGCCAGCAGCGCAGCCCCTGGACCAGGGTACGAGCAGTACTTC.